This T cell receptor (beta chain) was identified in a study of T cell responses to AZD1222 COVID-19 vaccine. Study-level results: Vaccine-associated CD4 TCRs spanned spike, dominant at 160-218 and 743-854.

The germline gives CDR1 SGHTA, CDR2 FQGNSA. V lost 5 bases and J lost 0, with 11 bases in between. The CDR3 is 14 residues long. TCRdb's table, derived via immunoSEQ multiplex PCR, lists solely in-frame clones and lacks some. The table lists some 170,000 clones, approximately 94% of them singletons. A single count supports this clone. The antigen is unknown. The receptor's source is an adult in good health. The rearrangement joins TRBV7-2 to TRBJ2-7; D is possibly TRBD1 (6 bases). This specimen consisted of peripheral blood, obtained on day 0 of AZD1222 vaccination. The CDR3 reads CASSAGQTSYEQYF. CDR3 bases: TGTGCCAGCAGCGCCGGACAGACCTCCTACGAGCAGTACTTC.